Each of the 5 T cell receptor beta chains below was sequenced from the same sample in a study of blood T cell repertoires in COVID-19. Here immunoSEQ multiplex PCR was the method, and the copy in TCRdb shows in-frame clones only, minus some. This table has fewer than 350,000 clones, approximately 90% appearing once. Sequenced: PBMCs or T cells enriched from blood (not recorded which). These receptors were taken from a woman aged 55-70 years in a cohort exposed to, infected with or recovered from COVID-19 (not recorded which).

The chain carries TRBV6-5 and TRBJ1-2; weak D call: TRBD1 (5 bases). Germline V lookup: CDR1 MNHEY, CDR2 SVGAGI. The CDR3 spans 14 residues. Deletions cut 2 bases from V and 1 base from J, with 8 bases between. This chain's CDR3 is CASSYLGGNYGYTF. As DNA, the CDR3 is TGTGCCAGCAGTTACCTGGGGGGTAACTATGGCTACACCTTC.

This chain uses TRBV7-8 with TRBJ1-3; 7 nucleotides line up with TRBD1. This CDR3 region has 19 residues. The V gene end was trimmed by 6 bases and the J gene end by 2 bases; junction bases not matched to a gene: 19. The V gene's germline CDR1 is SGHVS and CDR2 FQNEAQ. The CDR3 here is CASSLIAGAVRGPGNTIYF. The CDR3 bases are TGTGCCAGCAGTCTTATCGCTGGGGCCGTTAGGGGGCCTGGAAACACCATATATTTT. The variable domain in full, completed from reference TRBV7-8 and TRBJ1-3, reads GAGVSQSPRYKVAKRGQDVALRCDPISGHVSLFWYQQALGQGPEFLTYFQNEAQLDKSGLPSDRFFAERPEGSVSTLKIQRTQQEDSAVYLCASSLIAGAVRGPGNTIYFGEGSWLTVV.

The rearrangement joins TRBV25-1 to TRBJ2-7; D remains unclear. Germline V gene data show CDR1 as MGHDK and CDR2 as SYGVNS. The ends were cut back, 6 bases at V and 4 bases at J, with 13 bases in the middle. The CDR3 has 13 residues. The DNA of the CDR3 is TGTGCCAGCAGAATTTCGGTGGAGTACGAGCAGTACTTC. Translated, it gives CASRISVEYEQYF.

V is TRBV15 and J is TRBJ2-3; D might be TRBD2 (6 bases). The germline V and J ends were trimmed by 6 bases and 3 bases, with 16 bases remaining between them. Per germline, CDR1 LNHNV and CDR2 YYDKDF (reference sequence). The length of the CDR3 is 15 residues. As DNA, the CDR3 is TGTGCCACCAGTGCAGCGGGTAGGACGACAGATACGCAGTATTTT. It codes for CATSAAGRTTDTQYF.

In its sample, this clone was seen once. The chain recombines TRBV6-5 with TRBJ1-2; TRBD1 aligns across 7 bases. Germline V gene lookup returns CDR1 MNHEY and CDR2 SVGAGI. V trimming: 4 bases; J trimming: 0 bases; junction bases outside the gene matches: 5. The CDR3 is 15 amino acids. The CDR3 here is CASSSPGQTNYGYTF. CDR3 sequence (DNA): TGTGCCAGCAGTTCCCCGGGACAGACTAACTATGGCTACACCTTC.